This T cell receptor beta chain was captured by sequencing in a study of technical replicates of blood from a few donors. Repertoires were generated with immunoSEQ multiplex PCR, while TCRdb's copy carries only in-frame clones and drops some. The table has 64,000 or so clones, approximately 83% seen once. Trimming shortened V by 2 bases and J by 7 bases, and 11 bases separated the two germline ends. This CDR3 contains 13 residues. Germline lookup yields CDR1 ENHRY and CDR2 SYGVKD. The sequence came from a human donor in good health. Some clones in this sample may be carry-over from other donors' samples. The sample was PBMCs. V gene TRBV10-3 combines with J gene TRBJ2-5; maybe TRBD2 (6 bases). The CDR3 DNA is TGTGCCATCAGTGAGAACCTGGGGGGGACCCAGTACTTC. Translating gives CAISENLGGTQYF.